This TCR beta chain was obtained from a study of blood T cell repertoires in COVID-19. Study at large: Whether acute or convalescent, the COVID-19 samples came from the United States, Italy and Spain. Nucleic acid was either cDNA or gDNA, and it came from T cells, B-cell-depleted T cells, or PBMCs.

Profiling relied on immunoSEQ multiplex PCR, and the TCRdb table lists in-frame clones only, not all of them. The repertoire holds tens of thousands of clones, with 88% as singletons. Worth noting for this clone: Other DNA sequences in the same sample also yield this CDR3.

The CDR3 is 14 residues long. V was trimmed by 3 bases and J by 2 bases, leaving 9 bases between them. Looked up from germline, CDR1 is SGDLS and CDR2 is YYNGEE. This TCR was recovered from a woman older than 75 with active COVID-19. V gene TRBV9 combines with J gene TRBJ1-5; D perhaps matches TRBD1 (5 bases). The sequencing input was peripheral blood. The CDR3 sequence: CASSAGQGNQPQHF. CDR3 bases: TGTGCCAGCAGCGCAGGGCAGGGCAATCAGCCCCAGCATTTT.